Below, one TCR beta chain is given with its context. Its target is unknown. Genomic DNA, the template, was used for profiling of the TCR beta VDJ and CDR3. A single record per CDR3 protein comes from TCRdb applying MiXCR to the reads. Seen here are 310,000 or so distinct CDR3 sequences, about 50% observed once, and the top ten hold roughly 1.3%. Selection for sequencing was limited to patients who had shown CD8+CD57+ cell expansion by flow cytometry. This sample is part of a study of CD8+CD57+ T cells in acquired aplastic anemia. Turning to the study itself: Sorted CD4+ and CD8+ cell DNA averaged approximately 3 ug.

The study's findings and limits: Overlapping CD8+ CDR3 repertoires of patients and controls contained under 35 shared sequences.

The CDR3 is 14 amino acids. Germline V gives CDR1 DFQATT, CDR2 SNEGSKA (reference sequence). V shed 1 base and J shed 0 bases, with 10 bases lying between them. The chain carries TRBV20-1 and TRBJ2-7, with D unclear. The sequenced sample consisted of sorted CD4+, CD8+, or CD8+CD57+ T cells (not recorded which) from PBMCs. The receptor comes from a human donor with aplastic anemia. The CDR3 nucleotides read TGCAGTGCTAGAGGTGCACAGCTCTCCTACGAGCAGTACTTC. It codes for CSARGAQLSYEQYF.